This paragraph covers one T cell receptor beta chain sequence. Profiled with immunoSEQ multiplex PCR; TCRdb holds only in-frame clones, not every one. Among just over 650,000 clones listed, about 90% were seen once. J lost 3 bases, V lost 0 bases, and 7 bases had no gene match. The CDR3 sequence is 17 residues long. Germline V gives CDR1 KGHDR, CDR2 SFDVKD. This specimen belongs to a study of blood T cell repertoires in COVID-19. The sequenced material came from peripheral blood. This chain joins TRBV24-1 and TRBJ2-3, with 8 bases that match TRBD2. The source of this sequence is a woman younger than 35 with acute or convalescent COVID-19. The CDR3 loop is CATSDLFAGGGTDTQYF. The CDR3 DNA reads TGTGCCACCAGTGATTTGTTTGCGGGGGGAGGGACAGATACGCAGTATTTT.